This is a list of T cell receptor beta chains from one sample in a study of beta chain features in type 1 diabetes. The assay was immunoSEQ multiplex PCR, and TCRdb's table has in-frame clones only and misses some. The data contain almost 350,000 clones, 6.5% to 10% of them seen just once; the ten biggest clones take up approximately 0.47%. Sequences were obtained from central memory CD4+ T cells from blood. Receptors were obtained from a woman between 18 and 29 years old in good health. Each CDR3 is given with its conserved first and last residue. Each record gives: D gene, CDR3 length, clone size, J gene, V gene, CDR3 protein, CDR3 DNA. D genes are given only for firm matches. Clone size is given for some rows only: seen once, a few or many times, or a class if the clone is expanded.

D: NA
length: 10
size: NA
J: TRBJ2-2
V: TRBV15
CDR3: CATGGGELFF
DNA: TGTGCCACCGGAGGCGGGGAGCTGTTTTTT

D: NA
length: 11
size: few
J: TRBJ2-7
V: TRBV28
CDR3: CASSSYYEQYF
DNA: TGTGCCAGCAGTTCGTACTACGAGCAGTACTTC

D: TRBD2
length: 15
size: few
J: TRBJ2-3
V: TRBV7-9
CDR3: CASSSLAGPSDTQYF
DNA: TGTGCCAGCAGCTCGTTAGCGGGCCCGTCCGATACGCAGTATTTT

D: NA
length: 14
size: few
J: TRBJ2-1
V: TRBV7-9
CDR3: CASSPHLQGYEQFF
DNA: TGTGCCAGCAGCCCTCACTTACAGGGATACGAGCAGTTCTTC

D: NA
length: 14
size: NA
J: TRBJ2-3
V: TRBV7-2
CDR3: CASSLGVNTDTQYF
DNA: TGTGCCAGCAGCCTCGGGGTGAACACAGATACGCAGTATTTT

D: NA
length: 16
size: NA
J: TRBJ2-3
V: TRBV27
CDR3: CASSLWGARGTDTQYF
DNA: TGTGCCAGCAGTCTCTGGGGGGCGCGTGGCACAGATACGCAGTATTTT

D: TRBD2
length: 16
size: few
J: TRBJ2-1
V: TRBV25-1
CDR3: CASRPAGGGSYNEQFF
DNA: TGTGCCAGCAGACCAGCGGGGGGTGGATCCTACAATGAGCAGTTCTTC

D: TRBD1
length: 14
size: few
J: TRBJ1-1
V: TRBV2
CDR3: CASSKDRGITEAFF
DNA: TGTGCCAGCAGTAAGGACAGGGGAATCACTGAAGCTTTCTTT

D: TRBD2
length: 14
size: few
J: TRBJ2-5
V: TRBV6-5
CDR3: CASRFFSSGGVQYF
DNA: TGTGCCAGCAGATTCTTTTCCAGCGGGGGAGTCCAGTACTTC

D: NA
length: 13
size: few
J: TRBJ1-2
V: TRBV21-1
CDR3: CASSPRFLGGYTF
DNA: TGTGCCAGCAGCCCCAGGTTTCTGGGGGGCTACACCTTC